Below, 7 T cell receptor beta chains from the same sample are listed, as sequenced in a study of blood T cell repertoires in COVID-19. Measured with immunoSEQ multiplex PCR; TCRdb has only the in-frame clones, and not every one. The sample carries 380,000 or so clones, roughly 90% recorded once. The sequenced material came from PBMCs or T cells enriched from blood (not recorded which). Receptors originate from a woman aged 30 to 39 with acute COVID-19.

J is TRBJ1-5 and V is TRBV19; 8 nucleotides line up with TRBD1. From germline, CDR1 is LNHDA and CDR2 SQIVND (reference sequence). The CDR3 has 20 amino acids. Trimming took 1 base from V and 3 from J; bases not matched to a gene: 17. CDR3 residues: CASSIGGQGARKFYNQPQHF. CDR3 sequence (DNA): TGTGCCAGTAGTATAGGGGGCCAGGGGGCACGAAAATTCTACAATCAGCCCCAGCATTTT.

CDR3 sequence (DNA): TGTGCCAGTAGTATCCGGGGATTGGACACCGGGGAGCTGTTTTTT. Its protein is CASSIRGLDTGELFF. The V call is TRBV19, the J call TRBJ2-2; a possible D gene is TRBD2 (5 bases). The CDR3 runs to 15 residues. Looked up from germline, CDR1 is LNHDA and CDR2 is SQIVND (reference sequence). V lost 3 bases, J lost 3 bases, and 11 bases lay in between.

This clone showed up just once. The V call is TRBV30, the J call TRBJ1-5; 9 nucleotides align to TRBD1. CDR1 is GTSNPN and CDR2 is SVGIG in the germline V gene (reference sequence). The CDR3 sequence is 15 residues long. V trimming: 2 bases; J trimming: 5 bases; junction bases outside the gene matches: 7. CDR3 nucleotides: TGTGCCTGGAGTCCGGGACAGGGAAGGGATCAGCCCCAGCATTTT. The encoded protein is CAWSPGQGRDQPQHF.

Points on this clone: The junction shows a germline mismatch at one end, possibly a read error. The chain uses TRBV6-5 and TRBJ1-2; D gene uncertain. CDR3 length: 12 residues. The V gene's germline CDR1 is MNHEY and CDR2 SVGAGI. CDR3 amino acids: CASSREGYGHTF. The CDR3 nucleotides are TGTGCCAGCAGTCGGGAAGGGTATGGCCACACCTTC.

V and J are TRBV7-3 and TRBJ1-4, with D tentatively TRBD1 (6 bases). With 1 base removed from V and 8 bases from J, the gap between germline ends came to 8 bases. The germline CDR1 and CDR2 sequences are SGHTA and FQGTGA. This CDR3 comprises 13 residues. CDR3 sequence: CASSLIRGEKLFF. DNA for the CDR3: TGTGCCAGCAGCTTAATCAGGGGCGAAAAACTGTTTTTT.

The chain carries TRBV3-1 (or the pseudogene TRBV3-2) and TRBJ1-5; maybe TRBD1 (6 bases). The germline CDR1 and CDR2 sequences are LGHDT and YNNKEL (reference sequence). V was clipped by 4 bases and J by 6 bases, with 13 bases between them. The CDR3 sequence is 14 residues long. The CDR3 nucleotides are TGTGCCAGCAGCCTCCAGGGGAGCGTTCAGCCCCAGCATTTT. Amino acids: CASSLQGSVQPQHF.

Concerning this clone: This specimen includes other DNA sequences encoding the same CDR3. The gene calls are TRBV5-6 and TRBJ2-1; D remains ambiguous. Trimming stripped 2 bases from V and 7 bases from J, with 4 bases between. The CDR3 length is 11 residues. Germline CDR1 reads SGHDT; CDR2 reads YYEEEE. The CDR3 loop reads CASSFSNEQFF. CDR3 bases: TGTGCCAGCAGCTTTTCGAATGAGCAGTTCTTC.